This T cell receptor beta chain was captured in a study of a mutant IDH1 vaccine in newly diagnosed glioma (dated by TCRdb to the early 2020s). Concerning the study at large: Patients were given eight vaccinations, in weeks 1, 3, 5, 7, 11, 15, 19 and 23, which matched visits V03 through V10. Vaccination started 4-6 weeks after radiotherapy alone, or was given together with temozolomide cycles in the groups whose treatment included chemotherapy. Of the roughly 30 treated patients, roughly 60% were male and 37.5% were female, and the mean age was approximately 39 years. Prior to enrollment, standard therapy consisting of radiotherapy alone, temozolomide alone, or radiochemotherapy with temozolomide had been administered to patients, with the combination being received by most patients. Six visits were used for peripheral blood collection: V03 (baseline), V05, V07, V10, V12 and V13. For exploratory analyses, around 23 treated patients had longitudinal TCRB deep sequencing done wherever samples were available.

In the case of this clone: Its antigen has not been determined. The sample holds no much larger clone one base away, and base qualities are not on file.

The germline V gene specifies SGHRS as CDR1 and YFSETQ as CDR2. Relative to germline, V is missing 0 bases and J is missing 4 bases, with 9 bases of the junction outside any gene match. Taken from cysteine to phenylalanine, the CDR3 has 16 residues. Only the CDR3 portion is preserved as DNA: 48 bases, with reading frame beginning at the first base. Points the paper makes about the study in general: Changes in the top peripheral T cell clonotypes picked up by TCRB sequencing did not appear to be linked to pseudoprogression. Vaccine-induced immune responses across multiple MHC alleles were detected in approximately 93% of patients. PBMC samples for TCRB deep sequencing were selected based on availability. The authors noted that analyses of patient blood samples could not be reproduced because of sample limitations.

Library creation used the immunoSEQ multiplex PCR assay. Rearranged TCR beta chain sequences were amplified with the hsTCRB Kit following the manufacturer's protocol. Sequencing of TCRB libraries was carried out on an Illumina MiSeq. Per the original workflow: The proprietary platform of the kit vendor was used for demultiplexing, trimming and gene mapping. The clones in this table, taken by TCRdb from immuneACCESS, are in-frame only. Not every clone is retained; where verified, under half of the shortfall comes from an unresolved V gene, and the cause of the rest is unknown. V, J and clone size are taken as reported in that table, and D and trimming were inferred from the DNA itself. Recorded for this sample are about 25,000 clones; roughly 70% of them occurred a single time. The top ten clonotypes cover 11% of the sample. What this sample's time point label stands for: week 11, during vaccination. Every vaccine dose consisted of 300 ug of a 20-mer mutant IDH1 peptide in Montanide, administered subcutaneously together with topical imiquimod. All donors had newly diagnosed IDH1-mutant astrocytomas of WHO grade 3 or 4 that showed loss of nuclear ATRX. The samples were drawn from NOA16, a multicentre, single-arm, open-label phase I trial in Germany that tested a mutant IDH1 peptide vaccine in humans for the first time. The DNeasy Blood and Tissue Kit was used to extract genomic DNA from EDTA blood for TCRB sequencing.

This TCR was recovered from a man between 18 and 29 years old with glioma. Some clones in this sample may be carry-over from other donors' samples. This receptor chain uses TRBV5-1 and TRBJ1-2, and TRBD1 matches 7 of the central bases. The specimen was peripheral blood mononuclear cells (PBMCs), collected from a glioma patient whose treatment included an IDH1 peptide vaccine. The CDR3 region has the sequence CASSLGGTGASYGYTF. The nucleotide sequence is given as TGCGCCAGCAGCTTGGGGGGAACAGGGGCGAGCTATGGCTACACCTTC.